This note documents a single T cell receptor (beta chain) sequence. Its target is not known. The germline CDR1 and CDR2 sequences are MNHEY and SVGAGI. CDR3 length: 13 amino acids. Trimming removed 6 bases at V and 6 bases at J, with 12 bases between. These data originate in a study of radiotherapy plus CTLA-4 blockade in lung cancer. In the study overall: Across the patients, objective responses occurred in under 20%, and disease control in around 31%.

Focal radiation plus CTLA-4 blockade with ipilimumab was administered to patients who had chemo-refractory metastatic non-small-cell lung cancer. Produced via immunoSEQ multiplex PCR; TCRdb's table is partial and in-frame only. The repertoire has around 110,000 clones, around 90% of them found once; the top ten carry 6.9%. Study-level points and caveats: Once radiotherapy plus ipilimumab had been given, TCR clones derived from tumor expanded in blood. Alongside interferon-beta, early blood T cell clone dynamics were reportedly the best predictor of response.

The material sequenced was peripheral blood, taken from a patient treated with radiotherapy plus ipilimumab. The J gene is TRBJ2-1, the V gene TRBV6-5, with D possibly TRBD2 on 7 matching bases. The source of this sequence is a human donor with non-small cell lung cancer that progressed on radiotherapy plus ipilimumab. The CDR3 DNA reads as TGTGCCAGCAGAGGGGGGAGGGGCAATGAGCAGTTCTTC. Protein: CASRGGRGNEQFF.